The clone carrying this T cell receptor (beta chain) has just a few counts. These data belong to a study of cytomegalovirus exposure and HLA in healthy donors. Germline V gene data show CDR1 as LNHDA and CDR2 as SQIVND (reference sequence). Between the trimmed V and J ends, which lost 3 bases and 9 bases, there was a span of 9 bases. The CDR3 covers 12 residues. Researchers ran the PCR with 60 Vbeta and 13 Jbeta primers. Clones were read by immunoSEQ multiplex PCR, and TCRdb kept only the in-frame ones, dropping some. The sample carries about 85,000 clones, roughly 80% recorded once. Sequenced sample: PBMCs. The chain combines TRBV19 with TRBJ2-1; no firm D call. This TCR was sampled from a woman between 50 and 59 years old in good health and CMV-seropositive. The CDR3 is CASSISVAEQFF. DNA for the CDR3: TGTGCCAGTAGTATTTCGGTTGCTGAGCAGTTCTTC.